A selection of T cell receptor beta chains follows, all from one sample in a study of OX40 agonist ivuxolimab in advanced cancers. TCRdb's copy holds only in-frame clones and misses some; the assay was immunoSEQ multiplex PCR. The sample has under 70,000 clones; 80% to 90% are singletons. The sequencing here drew on CD4+ or CD8+ T cells sorted from blood, taken in a trial of the OX40 agonist ivuxolimab. The origin of the receptors is an adult with an advanced solid tumor such as melanoma, head and neck, liver or kidney cancer. Both conserved end residues are part of each CDR3. Fields, in order: J gene, clone size, D gene, V gene, CDR3 DNA, CDR3 protein. A D gene is named only where the DNA matches it firmly. A row's size may be missing; if present it is once, few, many or a size class.

TRBJ2-7	-	-	TRBV5-4	TGTGCCAGCAGCTTGGTAGGGGGGGAAGAGTACTTC	CASSLVGGEEYF
TRBJ2-5	-	TRBD2	TRBV7-3	TGTGCCAGCAGCGCCCTGGGGCTAGCGGGCACCCAGTACTTC	CASSALGLAGTQYF
TRBJ2-7	-	-	TRBV6-1	TGTGCCAGCAGTGAAGTTATGGCTCCGTACGAGCAGTACTTC	CASSEVMAPYEQYF
TRBJ2-1	-	-	TRBV27	TGTGCCAGCAGTAGGACCCCGCCCGGTATCAATGAGCAGTTCTTC	CASSRTPPGINEQFF
TRBJ2-5	-	-	TRBV19	TGTGCCAGTAGTGTACAGGGAACCAAAGAGACCCAGTACTTC	CASSVQGTKETQYF
TRBJ1-2	-	-	TRBV7-9	TGTGCCAGCAGCTTAGAGTTACCGTCGGGCTACACCTTC	CASSLELPSGYTF
TRBJ2-7	-	-	TRBV18	TGTGCCAGCTCACCATCTCCGGGACGGCGGAATGAGCAGTACTTC	CASSPSPGRRNEQYF
TRBJ2-6	-	-	TRBV5-1	TGCGCCAGCAGCCCAGGAGCAGGGGGGACCTCTGGGGCCAACGTCCTGACTTTC	CASSPGAGGTSGANVLTF
TRBJ1-2	-	-	TRBV4-1	TGCGCCAGCAGCCTTTGGTCAGGGAATGACTATGGCTACACCTTC	CASSLWSGNDYGYTF
TRBJ2-7	-	-	TRBV5-6	TGTGCCAGCAGCTTTCCGGGCCTAGTGGAGCAGTACTTC	CASSFPGLVEQYF
TRBJ2-7	-	-	TRBV6-5	TGTGCCAGCAGCCGGGGACACACCTACGAGCAGTACTTC	CASSRGHTYEQYF
TRBJ2-3	once	-	TRBV15	TGTGCCACCAGCACCCTTAGAGGGTCAGATACGCAGTATTTT	CATSTLRGSDTQYF
TRBJ2-5	-	TRBD2	TRBV28	TGTGCCAGCAGTTTTGGAACGGTGGCGGGAGGGATCCAGTACTTC	CASSFGTVAGGIQYF
TRBJ2-7	-	-	TRBV5-4	TGTGCCAGCAGCTTTCTTCCCCGGACTGCGTCCTACGAGCAGTACTTC	CASSFLPRTASYEQYF
TRBJ2-5	-	-	TRBV20-1	TGCAGTGCCGGGGAGGCCCAGTACTTC	CSAGEAQYF
TRBJ1-2	-	-	TRBV9	TGTGCCAGCAGCGTAGGAGGAGCCAGTCGAGGCTACACCTTC	CASSVGGASRGYTF
TRBJ2-5	-	TRBD1	TRBV11-2	TGTGCCAGCAGCCCCAGGGGGCAGACCCAAGAGACCCAGTACTTC	CASSPRGQTQETQYF
TRBJ1-6	-	-	TRBV4-1	TGCGCCAGCAGCCAAGGCCCGGGGTCCAATTCACCCCTCCACTTT	CASSQGPGSNSPLHF
TRBJ1-4	-	-	TRBV9	TGTGCCAGCAGCGTAGGCGGTTGGCGTGGTAATGAAAAACTGTTTTTT	CASSVGGWRGNEKLFF
TRBJ2-3	-	TRBD1	TRBV10-1	TGCGCCAGCAGTGATCCGACAGGGGGCACAGATACGCAGTATTTT	CASSDPTGGTDTQYF
TRBJ2-7	-	TRBD1	TRBV10-3	TGTGCCATCACCAAGGGACAGGGAACAGGCGAGCAGTACTTC	CAITKGQGTGEQYF
TRBJ1-2	-	TRBD1	TRBV5-1	TGCGCCAGCAGCCGGGACAGGGGAGCTAACTATGGCTACACCTTC	CASSRDRGANYGYTF
TRBJ1-1	once	-	TRBV7-2	TGTGCCAGCAGCTTAGCACACCGAGAAGCTTTCTTT	CASSLAHREAFF
TRBJ2-7	-	-	TRBV27	TGTGCCAGCAGTTTAAACTATATCAATCGAAAGTACTTC	CASSLNYINRKYF
TRBJ1-4	once	-	TRBV4-1	TGCGCCAGCAGCCGATTCCTTTGGCGAGGTTTCACTAATGAAAAACTGTTTTTT	CASSRFLWRGFTNEKLFF
TRBJ1-2	-	-	TRBV2	TGTGCCAGCACCGACATCTCGACCCGGGGCTACACCTTC	CASTDISTRGYTF
TRBJ1-2	-	-	TRBV2	TGTGCCAGCAGTCCGGCTACGGGTTCTGGCTACACCTTC	CASSPATGSGYTF
TRBJ1-4	few	-	TRBV9	TGTGCCAGCAGCGTAAGCGGTGAAAAACTGTTTTTT	CASSVSGEKLFF
TRBJ1-6	-	-	TRBV18	TGTGCCAGCTCACCTCAGTGGCCTCTTAATTCACCCCTCCACTTT	CASSPQWPLNSPLHF
TRBJ2-3	-	-	TRBV7-6	TGTGCCAGCAGCTCACAGGGTGGGGGTACGCAGTATTTT	CASSSQGGGTQYF
TRBJ2-5	-	-	TRBV28	TGTGCCAGCAGTTTTCCGCAGGCCCAAGAGACCCAGTACTTC	CASSFPQAQETQYF
TRBJ1-6	-	TRBD1	TRBV5-1	TGCGCCAGCAGCTTGGGGGACAGGGGCAATTCACCCCTCCACTTT	CASSLGDRGNSPLHF
TRBJ1-6	-	-	TRBV6-5	TGTGCCAGCGGCTCTTGGGAGGGGGGGGCGCGACCCCTCCACTTT	CASGSWEGGARPLHF
TRBJ2-1	-	TRBD1	TRBV5-6	TGTGCCAGCAGCCTAACAGGGGTGGCAAACAATGAGCAGTTCTTC	CASSLTGVANNEQFF
TRBJ1-1	-	-	TRBV10-3	TGTGCCATCAGTGATGTGGGGGACACTGAAGCTTTCTTT	CAISDVGDTEAFF
TRBJ2-5	-	TRBD1	TRBV19	TGTGCCAGTAGTATAGCTTCCGGACAGGGTCGTCTAGAGACCCAGTACTTC	CASSIASGQGRLETQYF
TRBJ1-6	-	-	TRBV5-5	TGTGCCAGCAGCCGTCGGGTGGGGGATAATTCACCCCTCCACTTT	CASSRRVGDNSPLHF
TRBJ2-3	-	-	TRBV7-9	TGTGCCAGCAGCTTGGGGGGAACAGATACGCAGTATTTT	CASSLGGTDTQYF
TRBJ1-2	-	TRBD1	TRBV10-3	TGTGCCATCAGTGAGACCCGACAGGGTGACTATGGCTACACCTTC	CAISETRQGDYGYTF
TRBJ2-1	-	TRBD2	TRBV5-1	TGCGCCAGCACCATTAGCGGGTTGAGCTCCTACAATGAGCAGTTCTTC	CASTISGLSSYNEQFF
TRBJ2-7	-	TRBD2	TRBV5-4	TGTGCCAGCAGCTTACCGGGACTAGCGGCCTACGAGCAGTACTTC	CASSLPGLAAYEQYF
TRBJ2-2	-	TRBD1	TRBV2	TGTGCCAGCAAACAGATCCCGACAGGGGTCGGGGAGCTGTTTTTT	CASKQIPTGVGELFF
TRBJ2-7	-	TRBD1	TRBV11-1	TGTGCCAGCAGCCCCTGGACAGGGACCTACGAGCAGTACTTC	CASSPWTGTYEQYF
TRBJ2-5	-	-	TRBV2	TGTGCCAGCAGTGTGAACCCGGGGACCCAGTACTTC	CASSVNPGTQYF
TRBJ2-7	-	-	TRBV6-6	TGTGCCAGCAGTTACACCGTCTACGAGCAGTACTTC	CASSYTVYEQYF
TRBJ2-1	-	-	TRBV11-1	TGTGCCAGCAGCACCGGGGAGCACAATGAGCAGTTCTTC	CASSTGEHNEQFF
TRBJ1-2	-	-	TRBV2	TGTGCCAGCAGGGTAGTTGAATCCTATGGCTACACCTTC	CASRVVESYGYTF
TRBJ2-1	-	-	TRBV4-2	TGTGCCAGCAGCCAAGATAGGGCGGGGAAGGGGTACAATGAGCAGTTCTTC	CASSQDRAGKGYNEQFF
TRBJ2-3	-	-	TRBV2	TGTGCCAGCAGGTCGACAGGATTTGCGCAGTATTTT	CASRSTGFAQYF
TRBJ2-6	-	-	TRBV19	TGTGCCAGTAGTATTACTGGGGCCAACGTCCTGACTTTC	CASSITGANVLTF
TRBJ2-1	-	-	TRBV7-9	TGTGCCAGCAGCAACCGGGACCAACCGTTCTTC	CASSNRDQPFF
TRBJ1-2	-	-	TRBV11-2	TGTGCCAGCAGCTTATGGATAAACTATGGCTACACCTTC	CASSLWINYGYTF
TRBJ1-1	-	-	TRBV16	TGTGCCAGCAGCTCCTTCGGCTCCACTGAAGCTTTCTTT	CASSSFGSTEAFF
TRBJ1-6	-	TRBD1	TRBV5-1	TGCGCCAGCAGCTTCGGGGACAGAACCAATTCACCCCTCCACTTT	CASSFGDRTNSPLHF
TRBJ2-7	-	-	TRBV20-1	TGCAGTGCTAGTTGGGAGTACGAGCAGTACTTC	CSASWEYEQYF